This T cell receptor beta chain derives from a study of T-cell reconstitution after alpha-beta-depleted transplantation in children (dated by TCRdb to 2015 to 2016). As for the study more broadly: Using TCR repertoire profiling, the study quantitatively followed how T-cell immune reconstitution unfolded in children after TCRalphabeta/CD19-depleted allogeneic hematopoietic cell transplantation. The investigation overall reported the following: Over subsequent months, a decline in hyperexpanded clone frequencies was noted, and after one year, T-cell counts and TCRbeta diversity were mostly ascribed to newly produced T cells. Apparently early alphabetaT-cell count recovery about two months after transplant reportedly relied on only several hundred rapidly expanded clones derived from non-depleted graft cells. The high TCRbeta diversity at day 60 in some patients was ascribed to recipient T cells and intrathymic progenitors that had survived conditioning.

Worth noting for this clonotype: The antigen it recognizes is unknown. Within one base of it there is no much larger clone, and no base qualities were kept.

Here V drops 5 bases and J drops 2 bases, and the junction holds 14 bases not matched to any gene. From the cysteine up to the phenylalanine, the CDR3 has a length of 17 residues. The read is trimmed to its CDR3 DNA, 51 bases read in frame from base 1. According to the germline V gene (reference sequence), CDR1 reads LNHNV and CDR2 reads YYDKDF. The treatment or condition tag for this specimen amounts to: allogeneic hematopoietic cell transplantation with graft depleted of TCRalphabeta T cells and CD19 B cells. The transplant recipients were children given TCRalphabeta/CD19-depleted allogeneic hematopoietic cell grafts. Library prep was done by PCR. The sample was run on an Illumina HiSeq 2500. TCR libraries were prepared with molecular barcoding, using unique molecular identifiers to normalize TCRbeta repertoire quantification. TCRdb reprocessing: public reads trimmed at Q25 with fastp, clones called with MiXCR, in-frame beta chains kept. A single entry per CDR3 protein holds the most common genes and DNA from its merged rows. This sample holds some 600,000 distinct CDR3 sequences; 10% to 15% were observed only once. In total, the top ten clones hold over 2% of the sample.

The rearranged segments are TRBV15 and TRBJ2-7, and 8 junctional nucleotides match TRBD2. This clonotype was obtained from a male patient younger than 18 who had a stem cell transplant for acute myeloid leukemia, so the T cells may come from the graft donor. Source: PBMCs, mostly from graft donor cells, taken 360 days after TCRalphabeta/CD19-depleted stem cell transplant. In nucleotides, the sequence is TGTGCCACCAGCGGCCTACGCGGCGGGAGGACTGCCTACGAGCAGTACTTC. It is translated as CATSGLRGGRTAYEQYF.